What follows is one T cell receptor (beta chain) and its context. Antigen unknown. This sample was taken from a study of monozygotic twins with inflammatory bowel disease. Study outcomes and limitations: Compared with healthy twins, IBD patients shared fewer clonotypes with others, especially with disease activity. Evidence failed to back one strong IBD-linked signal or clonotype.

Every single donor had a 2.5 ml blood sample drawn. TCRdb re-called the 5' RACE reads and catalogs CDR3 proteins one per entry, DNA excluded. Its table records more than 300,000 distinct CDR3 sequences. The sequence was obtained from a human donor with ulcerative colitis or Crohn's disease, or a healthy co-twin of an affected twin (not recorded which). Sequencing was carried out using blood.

CDR3 in amino acids: CASSARGGRETQYF. The chain links TRBV9 to TRBJ2-5; TCRdb's D call of TRBD2 is untestable without DNA. From germline, CDR1 is SGDLS and CDR2 YYNGEE. The CDR3 covers 14 residues.